The 27 T cell receptor beta chains listed next were all sequenced from one sample in a study of blood T cell repertoires in COVID-19. Libraries were prepared by immunoSEQ multiplex PCR; TCRdb keeps only in-frame clonotypes and omits some of them. The table records 200,000 to 250,000 clones, 75% to 85% of them present only once. Sequencing was carried out using peripheral blood. All receptors derive from an elderly woman with COVID-19, enrolled during active disease.

V is TRBV25-1 and J is TRBJ1-2; D unclear. The germline CDR1 and CDR2 sequences are MGHDK and SYGVNS. This CDR3 is 13 amino acids long. V lost 6 bases to trimming and J lost 2 bases, with 10 bases between them. CDR3 in amino acids: CASSSPGNYGYTF. Here the CDR3 DNA reads TGTGCCAGCAGCAGTCCGGGGAACTATGGCTACACCTTC.

The rearrangement uses TRBV28 and TRBJ1-2, with D possibly matching TRBD1 (6 bases). CDR1 and CDR2 (germline): MDHEN, SYDVKM. The CDR3 loop spans 15 amino acids. With 6 bases removed from V and 2 bases from J, the gap between germline ends came to 16 bases. The CDR3 reads CASSRGGWKNYGYTF. In DNA form, the CDR3 reads TGTGCCAGCAGCCGAGGGGGATGGAAAAACTATGGCTACACCTTC.

Only a few counts were recorded for this clone. Sequence at one end of the junction differs from germline and may be a read error. The chain employs TRBV18 and TRBJ2-2; weak D call: TRBD2 (5 bases). The CDR3 is 17 amino acids. Germline V gene sequence: CDR1 KGHSH, CDR2 LQKENI. CDR3 residues: CASSTPRDFWINGELFF. As DNA, the CDR3 is TGTGCCAGCTCAACACCCCGGGATTTCTGGATCAACGGGGAGCTGTTTTTT.

This chain joins TRBV9 and TRBJ2-1; 11 nucleotides align to TRBD2. V lost 3 bases and J lost 7; bases outside the gene matches: 9. This CDR3 is 16 amino acids long. CDR1 and CDR2 from the germline V gene are SGDLS and YYNGEE. The CDR3 DNA reads as TGTGCCAGCAGCGGCCTAGCGGGAGGTCGCCGGAATGAGCAGTTCTTC. It is translated as CASSGLAGGRRNEQFF. The full variable domain, rest sourced from reference TRBV9 and TRBJ2-1, is DSGVTQTPKHLITATGQRVTLRCSPRSGDLSVYWYQQSLDQGLQFLIQYYNGEERAKGNILERFSAQQFPDLHSELNLSSLELGDSALYFCASSGLAGGRRNEQFFGPGTRLTVL.

V and J are TRBV5-1 and TRBJ2-1; D ambiguous. Germline CDR1 is SGHRS and CDR2 is YFSETQ. The germline V and J ends were trimmed by 2 bases and 6 bases, with 9 bases remaining between them. The CDR3 covers 13 residues. The CDR3 loop reads CASSFGQANEQFF. CDR3 nucleotides: TGCGCCAGCAGCTTTGGGCAGGCCAATGAGCAGTTCTTC.

The chain joins TRBV7-9 to TRBJ2-3, with TRBD2 as a possible D gene (5 bases). The CDR3 extends over 16 amino acids. Germline V lookup: CDR1 SEHNR, CDR2 FQNEAQ (reference sequence). V was clipped by 1 base and J by 3 bases, with 14 bases between them. Here the CDR3 reads CASSLEGALETDTQYF. The CDR3 DNA is TGTGCCAGCAGCTTAGAGGGCGCACTAGAAACAGATACGCAGTATTTT.

There are many counts of this clone. The chain joins TRBV12-3 or TRBV12-4 to TRBJ1-2; D is undetermined. Trimming stripped 5 bases from V and 6 bases from J, with 13 bases between. This CDR3 is 13 amino acids long. CDR3 in DNA: TGTGCCAGCAGTGATAGCAGCTCTCATGGCTACACCTTC. Its protein product is CASSDSSSHGYTF.

The chain links TRBV7-9 to TRBJ2-3; 8 bases align to TRBD2. The germline gives CDR1 SEHNR, CDR2 FQNEAQ (reference sequence). The CDR3 extends over 15 amino acids. Trimming removed 3 bases from V and 6 bases from J; junction bases left unmatched: 8. Here the CDR3 reads CASSLRLAGGDTQYF. CDR3 nucleotides: TGTGCCAGCAGCTTGAGGCTAGCGGGTGGTGATACGCAGTATTTT.

The chain carries TRBV11-2 and TRBJ2-1, with TRBD1 matching 7 bases. J lost 9 bases, V lost 0 bases, and 8 bases had no gene match. Germline V gene data show CDR1 as SGHAT and CDR2 as FQNNGV. The CDR3 runs 15 residues. Written as DNA, the CDR3 is TGTGCCAGCAGCTTAGATCAGGCAGGGGGACGTGAGCAGTTCTTC. Amino acid sequence: CASSLDQAGGREQFF.

The chain carries TRBV27 and TRBJ1-1, with D unresolved. CDR1 is MNHEY, CDR2 SMNVEV, per germline (reference sequence). The CDR3 length is 13 residues. Between the trimmed V and J ends, which lost 7 bases and 7 bases, there was a span of 16 bases. In nucleotides, the CDR3 is TGTGCCAGCACCTCGGGTCTTAGTAGTGAAGCTTTCTTT. Amino acid sequence: CASTSGLSSEAFF.

CDR3 nucleotides: TGTGCCAGCAGTTCGACAGGGGCTGGAAACACCATATATTTT. Protein sequence: CASSSTGAGNTIYF. This chain links TRBV6-5 with TRBJ1-3; 8 bases are shared with TRBD1. This CDR3 spans 14 amino acids. Germline V gene data show CDR1 as MNHEY and CDR2 as SVGAGI. V shed 4 bases, J shed 2 bases, and the junction held 1 base outside the gene matches.

This clone was counted only a few times. The V call is TRBV6-2 or TRBV6-3, the J call TRBJ2-2, with unresolved D. V lost 0 bases and J lost 9, with 11 bases in between. CDR1 is MNHEY, CDR2 SVGEGT, per germline. This CDR3 has 14 amino acids. CDR3 nucleotide sequence: TGTGCCAGCAGTTACTCCGGTTCGTCACGGGAGCTGTTTTTT. The encoded protein is CASSYSGSSRELFF.

The chain carries TRBV28 and TRBJ2-5; 8 bases map to TRBD1. CDR3 length equals 16 residues. J was trimmed by 3 bases and V by 6 bases; bases with no gene match: 12. The germline CDR1 and CDR2 sequences are MDHEN and SYDVKM. The CDR3 loop reads CASRTGQAPPKETQYF. In DNA, the CDR3 is TGTGCCAGCAGAACGGGACAGGCGCCTCCAAAAGAGACCCAGTACTTC.

This clone appeared a few times. The chain uses TRBV5-1 and TRBJ2-7, with 7 bases that match TRBD2. Germline CDR1 and CDR2: SGHRS and YFSETQ. V was pared by 1 base and J by 3 bases, with 1 base of the junction left unmatched. This CDR3 contains 13 residues. The CDR3 reads CASSLSGDYEQYF. CDR3 nucleotides: TGCGCCAGCAGCTTGAGCGGGGACTACGAGCAGTACTTC.

The chain carries TRBV6-5 and TRBJ2-6, with D maybe TRBD1 (6 bases). Germline-derived CDR1 and CDR2 are MNHEY and SVGAGI. CDR3 size: 15 residues. V was trimmed by 7 bases and J by 4 bases, leaving 14 bases between them. CDR3 region: CASNSGEPGANVLTF. The CDR3 region has the DNA TGTGCCAGCAATTCAGGGGAGCCGGGGGCCAACGTCCTGACTTTC.

The V call is TRBV3-1 (or the pseudogene TRBV3-2), the J call TRBJ2-3; tentatively, D is TRBD1 (5 bases). The CDR3 covers 14 residues. Germline assignment: CDR1 LGHDT and CDR2 YNNKEL (reference sequence). Deletions cut 1 base from V and 1 base from J, with 6 bases between. CDR3 in DNA: TGTGCCAGCAGCCAAGGGGGCGGCACAGATACGCAGTATTTT. Translated: CASSQGGGTDTQYF.

V and J are TRBV18 and TRBJ2-1; D remains ambiguous. The CDR3 runs 15 residues. V was trimmed by 2 bases and J by 0 bases, leaving 8 bases between them. CDR1 and CDR2 from the germline V gene are KGHSH and LQKENI. The CDR3 loop is CASSPMQDSYNEQFF. CDR3 nucleotides: TGTGCCAGCTCACCAATGCAGGACTCCTACAATGAGCAGTTCTTC.

J is TRBJ2-1 and V is TRBV28; maybe TRBD2 (5 bases). The CDR3 length is 12 residues. Trimming shortened V by 5 bases and J by 8 bases, and 10 bases separated the two germline ends. Germline-derived CDR1 and CDR2 are MDHEN and SYDVKM. CDR3 region: CASSPPGYEQFF. DNA of the CDR3: TGTGCCAGCAGTCCTCCGGGGTATGAGCAGTTCTTC.

CDR3: CAIAAETTGELFF. The CDR3 nucleotides read TGTGCCATCGCGGCGGAGACTACCGGGGAGCTGTTTTTT. This sequence joins TRBV10-3 and TRBJ2-2; D unresolved. CDR3 length: 13 residues. Germline V gives CDR1 ENHRY, CDR2 SYGVKD. The V end was cut by 8 bases, the J end by 5 bases, with 12 bases between.

The chain is built from TRBV4-1 and TRBJ1-3, with D possibly matching TRBD1 (5 bases). Germline-derived CDR1 and CDR2 are MGHRA and YSYEKL. The CDR3 sequence is 16 residues long. The germline V and J ends were trimmed by 1 base and 4 bases, with 14 bases remaining between them. The CDR3 reads CASSQGQGGRGNTIYF. For the CDR3, the DNA is TGCGCCAGCAGCCAAGGGCAGGGAGGTAGGGGAAACACCATATATTTT.

For this clone: Other DNA sequences of this sample code for an identical CDR3. The V call is TRBV28, the J call TRBJ1-5, with unresolved D. The V and J ends lost 8 bases and 6 bases respectively, with 11 bases between them. Looked up from germline, CDR1 is MDHEN and CDR2 is SYDVKM. This CDR3 comprises 12 residues. CDR3 sequence reads: CASREGFQPQHF. The CDR3 DNA reads TGTGCCAGCCGCGAGGGTTTTCAGCCCCAGCATTTT.

The chain combines TRBV19 with TRBJ2-1; 10 bases fit TRBD2. Trimming took 7 bases from V and 0 from J; bases not matched to a gene: 9. The CDR3 length is 17 residues. Germline CDR1 reads LNHDA; CDR2 reads SQIVND (reference sequence). The DNA for the CDR3 is TGTGCCAGTACAGGTCTAGCGGGAGCGGCCTCCTACAATGAGCAGTTCTTC. Its protein product is CASTGLAGAASYNEQFF. Combining the CDR3 with reference TRBV19 and TRBJ2-1 gives the whole variable domain DGGITQSPKYLFRKEGQNVTLSCEQNLNHDAMYWYRQDPGQGLRLIYYSQIVNDFQKGDIAEGYSVSREKKESFPLTVTSAQKNPTAFYLCASTGLAGAASYNEQFFGPGTRLTVL.

This sequence joins TRBV7-9 and TRBJ1-2; the D gene is possibly TRBD1 (6 bases). This CDR3 spans 12 amino acids. Germline V gene lookup returns CDR1 SEHNR and CDR2 FQNEAQ (reference sequence). The germline V and J ends were trimmed by 4 bases and 8 bases, with 11 bases remaining between them. The CDR3 nucleotides are TGTGCCAGCAGCTCAGGGGTTATGGGCTACACCTTC. It is translated as CASSSGVMGYTF.

The V call is TRBV2, the J call TRBJ2-7, with a possible D match to TRBD1 (5 bases). The ends were cut back, 6 bases at V and 2 bases at J, with 14 bases in the middle. Germline V gene sequence: CDR1 SNHLY, CDR2 FYNNEI. The CDR3 loop spans 14 amino acids. The CDR3 DNA reads as TGTGCCAGCAGGGGCCAGGGCCGAGCCTACGAGCAGTACTTC. Translation gives CASRGQGRAYEQYF.

This chain links TRBV6-2 or TRBV6-3 with TRBJ2-6; D is possibly TRBD2 (6 bases). V lost 2 bases to trimming and J lost 0 bases, with 11 bases between them. This CDR3 spans 17 amino acids. Germline V gene data show CDR1 as MNHEY and CDR2 as SVGEGT. The CDR3 DNA follows: TGTGCCAGCAGTTACGGGGACTGGCACTCTGGGGCCAACGTCCTGACTTTC. Translating it yields CASSYGDWHSGANVLTF.

The J gene is TRBJ2-7, the V gene TRBV3-1 (or the pseudogene TRBV3-2), with a possible D match to TRBD1 (6 bases). This CDR3 has 18 residues. Germline assignment: CDR1 LGHDT and CDR2 YNNKEL (reference sequence). Trimming left V 2 bases short and J 9 bases short, with 29 bases between. CDR3 sequence: CASSQMTGPLVLNIGQYF. As DNA, the CDR3 is TGTGCCAGCAGCCAAATGACAGGCCCCCTCGTTTTGAATATAGGGCAGTACTTC.

A note on this clone: The sample holds other DNA sequences that translate to the same CDR3. This sequence joins TRBV7-9 and TRBJ1-2; 7 nucleotides line up with TRBD1. This CDR3 has 12 residues. CDR1 is SEHNR and CDR2 is FQNEAQ in the germline V gene (reference sequence). V lost 5 bases to trimming and J lost 4 bases; unmatched junction nucleotides: 1. CDR3 loop: CASSRDSYGYTF. The CDR3 coding sequence is TGTGCCAGCAGCAGGGACAGCTATGGCTACACCTTC.